The 2 T cell receptor beta chains below come from one sample, sequenced in a study of early T cells in non-severe SARS-CoV-2 infection. MiXCR, applied by TCRdb to the 5' RACE reads, yields one record per CDR3 protein. The sample holds about 30,000 distinct CDR3 sequences, about 5% seen once. Input material: whole blood. These TCRs come from an adult who was a healthcare worker with PCR-confirmed SARS-CoV-2 infection or an uninfected control (not recorded which).

This clonotype was recorded many times. The chain recombines TRBV2 with TRBJ1-1, with 9 bases identical to TRBD1. The J segment lost 0 bases and the V segment lost 3 bases, leaving 2 bases of the junction unmatched. The CDR3 spans 15 residues. CDR1 is SNHLY, CDR2 FYNNEI, per germline. CDR3 amino acids: CASSEGTGLNTEAFF. CDR3 nucleotide sequence: TGTGCCAGCAGTGAGGGGACAGGGCTGAACACTGAAGCTTTCTTT.

At least ten counts were recorded for this clonotype. The chain couples TRBV6-5 to TRBJ2-7; 13 nucleotides agree with TRBD2. CDR1 MNHEY and CDR2 SVGAGI come from the germline V gene. After removal of 2 bases from V and 3 bases from J, the junction contained 1 base not matched to a gene. This CDR3 comprises 15 residues. CDR3 coding DNA: TGTGCCAGCAGTTACGGGACTAGCGGGAACTACGAGCAGTACTTC. Protein sequence: CASSYGTSGNYEQYF.